This T cell receptor beta chain was identified in a study of radiotherapy plus CTLA-4 blockade in lung cancer. Whole-study findings and limits: Clones derived from tumor TCRs expanded in blood after radiotherapy plus ipilimumab.

Remarks on this clone: The antigen is undetermined.

The CDR3 contains 13 residues. Germline CDR1 and CDR2: SGHTA and FQGNSA. V was trimmed by 2 bases and J by 4 bases, leaving 8 bases between them. Repertoires were generated with immunoSEQ multiplex PCR, while TCRdb's copy carries only in-frame clones and drops some. The repertoire holds about 15,000 clones, with approximately 76% as singletons. This specimen was peripheral blood, taken from a patient treated with radiotherapy plus ipilimumab. The source of this sequence is a human donor with non-small cell lung cancer whose response to radiotherapy plus ipilimumab could not be evaluated. The V call is TRBV7-2, the J call TRBJ1-2; the D gene is possibly TRBD1 (5 bases). CDR3 amino acids: CASSLLDSYGYTF. CDR3 in DNA: TGTGCCAGCAGCTTATTAGACAGCTATGGCTACACCTTC.